The T cell receptor (beta chain) described here comes from a study of T cell clones after liver transplantation. Study-level background: TCRbeta sequencing after a pre-transplant mixed lymphocyte reaction identified graft-donor-reactive clones, later tracked in post-transplant blood. As an antigen-independent comparator, third-party-reactive TCRbeta sequences came from pre-transplant mixed lymphocyte reactions. Without induction therapy, subjects received standard immunosuppression until 12-24 months post-transplant.

Trimming cost V 5 bases and J 1 base, with 6 bases left between them. Germline V lookup: CDR1 PRHDT, CDR2 FYEKMQ (reference sequence). This CDR3 spans 13 amino acids. The study's findings and limits: Graft donor-reactive T cells may have migrated into the graft rather than being deleted.

Remarks on this clone: Antigen unknown.

Here immunoSEQ multiplex PCR was the method, and the copy in TCRdb shows in-frame clones only, minus some. The sample lists 16,000 or so clones, around 89% occurring once. The source material was CD8+ T cells from blood, sampled approximately 3.5 years after liver transplant. The rearrangement uses TRBV13 and TRBJ1-3; no firm D call. The TCR comes from a human patient who received a liver transplant. Some T cells may have originated in the graft donor. CDR3 nucleotide sequence: TGTGCCAGCAGCCCGGGGTCTGGAAACACCATATATTTT. It encodes CASSPGSGNTIYF.